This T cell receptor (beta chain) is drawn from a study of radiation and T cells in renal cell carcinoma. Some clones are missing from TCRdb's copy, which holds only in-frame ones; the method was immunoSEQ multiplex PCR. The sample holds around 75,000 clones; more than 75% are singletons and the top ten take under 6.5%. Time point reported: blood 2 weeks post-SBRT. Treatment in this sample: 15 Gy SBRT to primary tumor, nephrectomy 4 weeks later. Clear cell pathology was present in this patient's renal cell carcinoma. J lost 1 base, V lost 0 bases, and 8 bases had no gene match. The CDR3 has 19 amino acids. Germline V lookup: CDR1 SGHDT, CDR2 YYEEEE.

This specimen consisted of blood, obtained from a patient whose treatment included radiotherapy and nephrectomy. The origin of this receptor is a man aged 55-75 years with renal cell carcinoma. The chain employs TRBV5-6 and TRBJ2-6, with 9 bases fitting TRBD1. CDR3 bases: TGTGCCAGCAGCTTGGGGTTGGGGACAGGGTATTCTGGGGCCAACGTCCTGACTTTC. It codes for CASSLGLGTGYSGANVLTF.